This T cell receptor beta chain was sequenced during a study of shared clonotypes between healthy human individuals. Germline values: CDR1 MDHEN, CDR2 SYDVKM. Losses at the gene ends were 6 bases for V and 4 bases for J; bases not matched to a gene: 3. The length of the CDR3 is 13 residues. The repertoire was sequenced with immunoSEQ multiplex PCR; TCRdb's copy has only in-frame clones and lacks some. The data contain 1.4 million to 1.5 million clones, about 96% of them singletons. Turning to this clone: This sample also contains other DNA sequences that code for the same CDR3.

This clonotype originated in a man in his thirties or forties in good health. Material: naive CD4+ T cells sorted from blood. Specified subset: CD45RA+ positively selected. This chain links TRBV28 with TRBJ1-3, with 7 bases lining up with TRBD1. CDR3 in amino acids: CASSQTGGNTIYF. For the CDR3, the DNA is TGTGCCAGCAGCCAGACAGGGGGAAACACCATATATTTT.